Many counts were recorded for the clone carrying this T cell receptor (beta chain). As yet, its antigen is unknown. The data were taken from a study of T cell repertoires in cytomegalovirus infection. At the level of the study: It was the public TCR beta signatures that indicated both CMV infection and matching HLA type. Study-level points and caveats: HLA-C-restricted TCR beta clonotypes specific for CMV led the ex vivo response. Cumulative frequency of public TCR beta families picked out carriers of CMV plus the relevant HLA.

The V gene's germline CDR1 is SGHTA and CDR2 FQGNSA. The CDR3 loop spans 14 amino acids. V was shortened by 3 bases and J by 9 bases, with 16 bases between the two germline ends. TCRdb re-analysed the reads in MiXCR, keeping a single row per CDR3 protein. This table holds some 220,000 distinct CDR3 sequences, 9% to 15% found once. The clonotype was recovered from a human donor in good health (CMV status not recorded). Some clones in this sample may be carry-over from other donors' samples. Source material: PBMCs. The chain joins TRBV7-2 to TRBJ2-3; no reliable D call. As DNA, the CDR3 is TGTGCCAGCAGCTTCCCCGACACCCAGGACACGCAGTATTTT. It specifies CASSFPDTQDTQYF.